This T cell receptor (beta chain) was profiled in a study of shared clonotypes between healthy human individuals. CDR1 is MDHEN and CDR2 is SYDVKM in the germline V gene. The V gene lost 2 bases and the J gene lost 7 bases, with 11 bases spanning the gap. This CDR3 has 13 residues. Naive CD8 cells were CD45RO-negative, positively selected for CCR7, excluding terminally differentiated effector memory CD45RA+ cells. Sequencing used immunoSEQ multiplex PCR; TCRdb keeps in-frame clones, though not all of them. The sample holds about 2 million clones; about 95% are singletons and the top ten take 1% to 1.3%.

The source material was naive CD8+ T cells sorted from blood. The chain couples TRBV28 to TRBJ1-2; D is unclear. This TCR was sampled from a young man in good health. CDR3 in DNA: TGTGCCAGCAGTTTACGGCCGAACGGTGGCTACACCTTC. Translation gives CASSLRPNGGYTF.